Listed below are T cell receptor beta chains from one sample, sequenced in a study of blood T cells in healthy people across ages. TCRdb analysed the 5' RACE reads with MiXCR anew, one entry per CDR3 protein. Of about 380,000 distinct CDR3 sequences in the sample, roughly half are singletons; the top ten hold 45% to 55%. Source material: blood. The origin of the receptors is a man aged 55 to 70 in good health. Each CDR3 is given with its conserved first and last residue. Fields, in order: clone size, D gene, V gene, J gene, CDR3 protein, CDR3 DNA. The D gene is left open where the match is weak. Some rows have no size entry. The others give once, few or many, or a class for an expanded clone.

.	TRBD1	TRBV28	TRBJ2-5	CASSTTGAVETQYF	TGTGCCAGCAGTACTACAGGGGCGGTAGAGACCCAGTACTTC
.	.	TRBV20-1	TRBJ1-2	CSASTGGPYGYTF	TGCAGTGCTTCCACCGGGGGCCCCTATGGCTACACCTTC
many	TRBD2	TRBV6-2/TRBV6-3	TRBJ2-1	CASSRPSRRETPYNEQFF	TGTGCCAGCAGTCGGCCTTCGCGGCGGGAGACTCCCTACAATGAGCAGTTCTTC
.	.	TRBV7-2	TRBJ2-1	CASSLGRRRAVRWNEQFF	TGTGCCAGCAGCTTAGGGCGCAGGAGGGCAGTTAGGTGGAATGAGCAGTTCTTC
few	.	TRBV28	TRBJ2-3	CASTGMAQYF	TGTGCCAGCACTGGTATGGCGCAGTATTTT
few	.	TRBV24-1	TRBJ2-3	CATSGGGTDTQYF	TGTGCCACCAGTGGCGGGGGCACAGATACGCAGTATTTT
few	.	TRBV5-1	TRBJ1-1	CASSLNTKEEAFF	TGCGCCAGCAGCTTGAATACGAAGGAAGAAGCTTTCTTT
.	TRBD2	TRBV6-2/TRBV6-3	TRBJ2-5	CASLLAGGYQETQYF	TGTGCCAGTCTACTAGCGGGGGGGTACCAAGAGACCCAGTACTTC
.	.	TRBV2	TRBJ2-7	CASSYESYEQYF	TGTGCCAGCAGTTACGAGAGCTACGAGCAGTACTTC
.	TRBD1	TRBV5-8	TRBJ1-2	CASRLEPQGAIGYTF	TGTGCCAGCAGACTTGAACCTCAGGGGGCTATTGGCTACACCTTC
.	.	TRBV29-1	TRBJ1-1	CSVVQAGNTEAFF	TGCAGCGTTGTTCAGGCGGGGAACACTGAAGCTTTCTTT
.	.	TRBV20-1	TRBJ1-2	CSAEGQGPYGYTF	TGCAGTGCCGAAGGGCAGGGACCCTATGGCTACACCTTC
once	.	TRBV7-9	TRBJ2-7	CANSLDRFTRSSYEQYF	TGTGCCAACAGCTTAGATCGTTTCACTAGGAGCTCCTACGAGCAGTACTTC
few	TRBD1	TRBV29-1	TRBJ2-2	CSVQVTGAGELFF	TGCAGCGTCCAAGTCACAGGGGCCGGGGAGCTGTTTTTT
.	.	TRBV4-2	TRBJ1-2	CASSQDDQGRYGYTF	TGTGCCAGCAGCCAAGATGATCAGGGCCGCTATGGCTACACCTTC
.	.	TRBV12-3/TRBV12-4	TRBJ2-3	CASGDLSTDTQYF	TGTGCCAGCGGGGACCTAAGCACAGATACGCAGTATTTT
few	TRBD2	TRBV20-1	TRBJ2-1	CSARGPIAGGYNEQFF	TGCAGTGCTAGAGGGCCGATAGCGGGAGGGTACAATGAGCAGTTCTTC
many	TRBD2	TRBV7-2	TRBJ2-4	CASSQTSVLAKNIQYF	TGTGCCAGCAGCCAGACTAGCGTGCTAGCCAAAAACATTCAGTACTTC
.	.	TRBV7-2	TRBJ2-3	CASSLAASAGGTDTQYF	TGTGCCAGCAGCTTAGCGGCTAGCGCTGGCGGGACAGATACGCAGTATTTT
.	.	TRBV5-5	TRBJ1-1	CASSLLRNTEAFF	TGTGCCAGCAGCTTGTTGAGGAACACTGAAGCTTTCTTT
.	.	TRBV5-1	TRBJ2-4	CASSYPDGAKNIQYF	TGCGCCAGCAGCTACCCGGACGGGGCCAAAAACATTCAGTACTTC
once	.	TRBV12-3/TRBV12-4	TRBJ2-7	CASSPGPSYYEQYF	TGTGCCAGCAGTCCGGGACCCAGCTACTACGAGCAGTACTTC
.	TRBD1	TRBV4-3	TRBJ2-5	CASSRTRDRFETQYF	TGCGCCAGCAGCCGAACCCGGGACAGGTTTGAGACCCAGTACTTC
.	TRBD2	TRBV29-1	TRBJ2-5	CSAVGGVETQYF	TGCAGCGCCGTGGGGGGGGTAGAGACCCAGTACTTC
.	.	TRBV2	TRBJ2-7	CASIRQLNEQYF	TGTGCCAGCATCCGACAGCTTAATGAGCAGTACTTC
.	.	TRBV5-1	TRBJ2-1	CASSPTTSSYDEQFF	TGCGCCAGCAGCCCTACAACCAGCTCCTACGATGAGCAGTTCTTC
few	TRBD1	TRBV7-8	TRBJ2-5	CASNLELLGQGAGEQYF	TGTGCCAGCAACTTAGAATTACTCGGACAGGGGGCAGGAGAGCAGTACTTC
.	.	TRBV18	TRBJ2-5	CASSPPGPRGETQYF	TGTGCCAGCTCACCACCGGGCCCCCGGGGAGAGACCCAGTACTTC
.	TRBD2	TRBV3-1	TRBJ2-5	CASSQDGASGRPVVYF	TGTGCCAGCAGCCAAGACGGCGCGAGCGGGAGGCCCGTAGTGTACTTC
.	TRBD2	TRBV5-1	TRBJ2-1	CASSLRSGGAVNGEQFF	TGCGCCAGCAGCTTACGTAGCGGGGGGGCTGTAAACGGTGAGCAGTTCTTC
once	TRBD2	TRBV18	TRBJ2-5	CASSKLAGGPETQYF	TGTGCCAGCTCAAAACTAGCGGGAGGGCCAGAGACCCAGTACTTC
.	TRBD2	TRBV14	TRBJ2-3	CASSHKTSGRTQYF	TGTGCCAGCAGCCACAAGACTAGCGGCAGGACGCAGTATTTT
.	.	TRBV5-1	TRBJ2-7	CASSTTTVPYNEQYF	TGCGCCAGCAGCACAACGACCGTCCCCTACAATGAGCAGTACTTC
.	.	TRBV7-9	TRBJ2-3	CASSRGFPTDTQYF	TGTGCCAGCAGCCGGGGCTTTCCCACAGATACGCAGTATTTT
.	.	TRBV4-3	TRBJ2-7	CANSQDWGLEQYF	TGCGCCAACAGCCAAGATTGGGGGCTCGAGCAGTACTTC